The clone carrying this T cell receptor beta chain has at least ten counts. The antigen remains undetermined. The data belong to a study of spatial heterogeneity in lung cancer. The wider study: Tumor-region counts of TCR transcripts tracked strongly with a T cell module score from matched bulk RNA-seq. There were, on average, more than 8.5 raw-read appearances for each unique TCR and UMI combination.

V dropped 0 bases and J dropped 5 bases, with 6 bases sitting between them. The germline V gene has CDR1 SGHRS and CDR2 YFSETQ. The CDR3 totals 12 residues. Described time point: sample taken at primary tumor resection. The study tagged each TCR cDNA molecule with a unique molecular identifier. TCRdb processed the 5' RACE reads anew with MiXCR; each CDR3 protein has one entry. The table records around 11,000 distinct CDR3 sequences, about 8% of them present only once. Study outcomes and limitations: Sequencing reached an estimated coverage of tumor T cells that was only roughly 7% for alpha chains and 12% to 15% for beta chains. Intratumoral expanded alpha and beta TCR counts were found to track tumor mutation counts.

Sequences were derived from lung tumor tissue, sampled at surgery. The receptor's source is a female donor with early-stage non-small cell lung cancer. The V gene is TRBV5-1, the J gene TRBJ2-7; no reliable D call. The CDR3 DNA follows: TGCGCCAGCAGCTTGGAAACTGACGAGCAGTACTTC. The encoded protein is CASSLETDEQYF.